The 17 T cell receptor beta chains in this list originate from one sample, sequenced in a study of T cells in Graves' hyperthyroidism and ophthalmopathy. RNA transcripts served as the template for amplifying TCR beta CDR3 regions. First-round RT-PCR of the TCR CDR3 relied on the HTBI primer set. TCRdb re-called the multiplex PCR reads with MiXCR, one entry per CDR3 protein. The data hold about 270,000 distinct CDR3 sequences, with 20% to 25% observed a single time. The sample comprised blood. The receptors were gathered from a man aged 30 to 45 with Graves' ophthalmopathy.

Points on this clonotype: This may be a read error, as it is one base from a much larger clone. This chain joins TRBV5-1 and TRBJ1-2; D is perhaps TRBD1 (6 bases). CDR1 is SGHRS and CDR2 is YFSETQ in the germline V gene. The CDR3 has 16 residues. The CDR3 here is CASNNYGQFRLHGYTF. Here the CDR3 DNA reads TGTGCCAGCAACAATTATGGACAGTTTAGACTTCATGGCTACACCTTC.

The chain employs TRBV7-9 and TRBJ2-1, with 10 bases identical to TRBD1. J was trimmed by 8 bases and V by 0 bases; bases with no gene match: 19. CDR1 is SEHNR and CDR2 is FQNEAQ in the germline V gene (reference sequence). This CDR3 contains 20 residues. The CDR3 protein is CASSLAAGQGWSSGFYEQFF. The DNA of the CDR3 is TGTGCCAGCAGCTTAGCAGCGGGACAGGGGTGGTCTAGCGGGTTCTATGAGCAGTTCTTC.

A few counts support this clonotype. This rearrangement joins TRBV9 to TRBJ2-5; 8 positions agree with TRBD2. Germline lookup yields CDR1 SGDLS and CDR2 YYNGEE. V lost 0 bases and J lost 5; bases outside the gene matches: 12. This CDR3 comprises 17 residues. In DNA form, the CDR3 reads TGTGCCAGCAGCGTAGGAGTCATGAGCGGGAGTGATGAGACCCAGTACTTC. This codes for CASSVGVMSGSDETQYF.

This clonotype was seen only once. The chain combines TRBV4-2 with TRBJ1-6, with 7 bases aligning to TRBD1. Germline lookup yields CDR1 LGHNA and CDR2 YNFKEQ. Trimming cost V 2 bases and J 10 bases; bases outside gene matches: 5. CDR3 size: 14 residues. The CDR3 bases are TGTGCCAGCAGCCAACGAGGGGGCGAGTCACCCCTCCACTTT. This gives the protein CASSQRGGESPLHF.

Comment on this clonotype: This could be a read error, since a much larger clone is one nucleotide away. This rearrangement joins TRBV6-5 to TRBJ2-7, with D hard to call. This CDR3 has 14 residues. Germline loops: CDR1 MNHEY, CDR2 SVGAGI. V was trimmed by 6 bases and J by 6 bases, leaving 18 bases between them. The CDR3 sequence: CASRYGWPPGEQYF. For the CDR3, the DNA is TGTGCCAGCAGATACGGGTGGCCGCCGGGCGAGCAGTACTTC.

This clonotype has a handful of counts. This chain joins TRBV27 and TRBJ1-2; D is perhaps TRBD1 (5 bases). The V gene lost 7 bases and the J gene lost 7 bases, with 19 bases spanning the gap. This CDR3 is 14 amino acids long. CDR1 is MNHEY, CDR2 SMNVEV, per germline (reference sequence). CDR3 DNA: TGTGCCAGCACCCCAGATGCCCGGGGGGGTGGCTACACCTTC. This translates into CASTPDARGGGYTF.

This clonotype showed up just a few times. The CDR3 protein is CASSFEQGHTIYF. The CDR3 nucleotides read TGTGCCAGCAGTTTCGAGCAGGGACACACCATATATTTT. The gene calls are TRBV28 and TRBJ1-3; maybe TRBD1 (5 bases). The V and J ends lost 3 bases and 8 bases respectively, with 11 bases between them. CDR3 length: 13 amino acids. Germline assignment: CDR1 MDHEN and CDR2 SYDVKM.

This clonotype was found a few times. V and J are TRBV7-9 and TRBJ1-3, with TRBD1 matching 9 bases. Trimming took 5 bases from V and 1 from J; bases not matched to a gene: 3. The CDR3 is made up of 15 amino acids. In germline, CDR1 is SEHNR, CDR2 FQNEAQ (reference sequence). CDR3 sequence: CASSQDRGSGNTIYF. CDR3 DNA: TGTGCCAGCAGCCAGGACAGGGGATCTGGAAACACCATATATTTT.

This clonotype was recorded at least ten times. The chain combines TRBV28 with TRBJ2-1, with 13 bases identical to TRBD2. CDR1 is MDHEN, CDR2 SYDVKM, per germline. The CDR3 length is 15 residues. V gave up 5 bases and J gave up 9 bases; unmatched junction bases: 7. For the CDR3, the DNA is TGTGCCAGCAGTCCAGCACTAGCGGGAGGGGGTGAGCAGTTCTTC. Protein product: CASSPALAGGGEQFF.

This clonotype showed up many times. This chain uses TRBV30 with TRBJ1-3; D is ambiguous. The CDR3 is 14 residues long. Trimming removed 4 bases from V and 0 bases from J, with 10 bases in between. Germline-derived CDR1 and CDR2 are GTSNPN and SVGIG (reference sequence). The CDR3: CAWTTGSSGNTIYF. Here the CDR3 DNA reads TGTGCCTGGACCACGGGTTCCTCTGGAAACACCATATATTTT.

The table lists this clonotype with many counts. The chain has TRBV5-1 and TRBJ2-1; no definite D call. This CDR3 has 15 amino acids. The germline V gene has CDR1 SGHRS and CDR2 YFSETQ. The ends were cut back, 5 bases at V and 0 bases at J, with 12 bases in the middle. The CDR3 sequence is CASSRTPSSYNEQFF. CDR3 sequence (DNA): TGCGCCAGCAGTCGGACGCCTAGCTCCTACAATGAGCAGTTCTTC. The full variable domain, in which reference TRBV5-1 and TRBJ2-1 provide the parts outside the CDR3, is KAGVTQTPRYLIKTRGQQVTLSCSPISGHRSVSWYQQTPGQGLQFLFEYFSETQRNKGNFPGRFSGRQFSNSRSEMNVSTLELGDSALYLCASSRTPSSYNEQFFGPGTRLTVL.

V usage is TRBV11-2 and J usage is TRBJ2-7, with 12 bases aligning to TRBD2. Trimming removed 1 base from V and 6 bases from J; junction bases left unmatched: 4. This CDR3 region has 15 residues. The germline CDR1 and CDR2 sequences are SGHAT and FQNNGV. As DNA, the CDR3 is TGTGCCAGCAGCTTAGGGCTAGCGGGAGGGCTCGAGCAGTACTTC. It is translated as CASSLGLAGGLEQYF.

This clonotype turned up a few times. The chain employs TRBV27 and TRBJ2-2; D not certain. This CDR3 has 12 residues. From germline, CDR1 is MNHEY and CDR2 SMNVEV (reference sequence). The ends were cut back, 10 bases at V and 4 bases at J, with 10 bases in the middle. CDR3 in DNA: TGTGCCAACCAAATCCGCACCGGGGAGCTGTTTTTT. It yields the protein CANQIRTGELFF.

This clonotype was picked up many times. This chain joins TRBV5-1 and TRBJ2-1; D may be TRBD1 or TRBD2 (5 bases each). Germline CDR1 and CDR2: SGHRS and YFSETQ. CDR3 size: 15 residues. The V end was cut by 0 bases, the J end by 3 bases, with 10 bases between. CDR3 sequence reads: CASSLAGTSYNEQFF. The CDR3, as DNA: TGCGCCAGCAGCTTGGCGGGGACCAGCTACAATGAGCAGTTCTTC.

The chain links TRBV2 to TRBJ1-3; D gene ambiguous. This CDR3 is 16 amino acids long. V was trimmed by 2 bases and J by 0 bases, leaving 11 bases between them. Germline-derived CDR1 and CDR2 are SNHLY and FYNNEI. The CDR3 sequence: CASSENFYSSGNTIYF. In DNA form, the CDR3 reads TGTGCCAGCAGTGAAAATTTTTACAGCTCTGGAAACACCATATATTTT.

This clonotype was seen more than once but under ten times. The CDR3 loop reads CSASEGYFPNQPQHF. The CDR3 DNA sequence: TGCAGTGCTAGCGAGGGATATTTTCCAAATCAGCCCCAGCATTTT. The V gene is TRBV20-1, the J gene TRBJ1-5; D is undetermined. The V gene's germline CDR1 is DFQATT and CDR2 SNEGSKA (reference sequence). Trimming pared 3 bases from V and 4 bases from J, leaving 16 bases between. The CDR3 is made up of 15 amino acids.

This clonotype appeared a single time. V gene TRBV11-3 combines with J gene TRBJ2-1; perhaps TRBD2 as D (5 bases). There are 16 residues in the CDR3. The V end lost 3 bases, the J end lost 0 bases, and 12 bases lay between the germline ends. Germline V gene sequence: CDR1 SGHNT, CDR2 YENEEA. The chain's CDR3 is CASSFRTPSSYNEQFF. CDR3 DNA sequence: TGTGCCAGCAGCTTTCGGACTCCAAGCTCCTACAATGAGCAGTTCTTC.